This entry concerns a single TCR beta chain. Per the study methods: Nucleated cell counts were estimated from reference gene primer amplification. Some clones are missing from TCRdb's copy, which holds only in-frame ones; the method was immunoSEQ multiplex PCR. The D gene and trimming were derived from the DNA, and the V and J assignments and clone size from that table. The sample lists 140,000 or so clones, approximately 86% occurring once. The data were obtained in a study of blood T cell repertoires in COVID-19. Study summary: Specimens from acute and convalescent COVID-19 originated in the United States, Italy and Spain.

V lost 2 bases to trimming and J lost 2 bases, with 12 bases between them. This CDR3 contains 15 residues. CDR1 and CDR2 from the germline V gene are MNHEY and SVGAGI. This sequence joins TRBV6-5 and TRBJ1-1; possible D gene TRBD1, 5 bases. Sequencing was performed on peripheral blood. The receptor was isolated from an older man with acute or convalescent COVID-19. The CDR3 loop is CASSYDRGKNTEAFF. The DNA of the CDR3 is TGTGCCAGCAGTTACGATCGGGGGAAAAACACTGAAGCTTTCTTT.